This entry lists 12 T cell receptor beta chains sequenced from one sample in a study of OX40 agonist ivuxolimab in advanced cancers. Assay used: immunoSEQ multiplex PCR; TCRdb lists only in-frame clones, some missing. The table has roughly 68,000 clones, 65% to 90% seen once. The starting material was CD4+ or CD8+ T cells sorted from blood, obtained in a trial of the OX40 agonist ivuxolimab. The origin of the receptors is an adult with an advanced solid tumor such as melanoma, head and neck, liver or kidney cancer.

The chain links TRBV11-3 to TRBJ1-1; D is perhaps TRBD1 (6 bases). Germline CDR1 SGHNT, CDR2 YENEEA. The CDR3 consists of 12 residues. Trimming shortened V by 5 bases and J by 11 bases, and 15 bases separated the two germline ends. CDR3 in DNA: TGTGCCAGCAGCCCCCCTGAGGGGGGGGCTTTCTTT. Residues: CASSPPEGGAFF.

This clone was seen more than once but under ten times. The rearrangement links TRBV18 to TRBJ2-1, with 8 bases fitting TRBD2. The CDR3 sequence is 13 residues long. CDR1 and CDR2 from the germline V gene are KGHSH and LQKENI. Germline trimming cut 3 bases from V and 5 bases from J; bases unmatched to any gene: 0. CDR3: CASSPGLDNEQFF. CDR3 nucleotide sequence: TGTGCCAGCTCACCGGGACTAGACAATGAGCAGTTCTTC.

CDR3 loop: CASSQDWPGLRRGTQYF. As DNA, the CDR3 is TGTGCCAGCAGCCAAGATTGGCCGGGACTTCGAAGAGGAACCCAGTACTTC. The genes are TRBV14 and TRBJ2-5, with a weak D call TRBD2 (6 bases). This CDR3 has 17 residues. Trimming removed 0 bases from V and 8 bases from J, with 22 bases in between. The germline V gene encodes CDR1 SGHDN and CDR2 FVKESK. The full variable domain, with the rest looked up from reference TRBV14 and TRBJ2-5, is EAGVTQFPSHSVIEKGQTVTLRCDPISGHDNLYWYRRVMGKEIKFLLHFVKESKQDESGMPNNRFLAERTGGTYSTLKVQPAELEDSGVYFCASSQDWPGLRRGTQYFGPGTRLLVL.

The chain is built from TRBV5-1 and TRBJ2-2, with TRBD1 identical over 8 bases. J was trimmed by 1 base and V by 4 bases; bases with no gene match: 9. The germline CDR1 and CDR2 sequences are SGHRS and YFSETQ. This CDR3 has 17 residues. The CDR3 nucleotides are TGCGCCAGCAGCAGAGCTCCCGGGACAGGGAACACCGGGGAGCTGTTTTTT. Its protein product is CASSRAPGTGNTGELFF.

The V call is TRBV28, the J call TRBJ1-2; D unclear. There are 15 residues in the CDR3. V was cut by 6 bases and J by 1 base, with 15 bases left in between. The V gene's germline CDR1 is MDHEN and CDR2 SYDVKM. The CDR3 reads CASRTGPGGNYGYTF. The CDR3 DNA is TGTGCCAGCAGAACCGGTCCCGGTGGTAACTATGGCTACACCTTC.

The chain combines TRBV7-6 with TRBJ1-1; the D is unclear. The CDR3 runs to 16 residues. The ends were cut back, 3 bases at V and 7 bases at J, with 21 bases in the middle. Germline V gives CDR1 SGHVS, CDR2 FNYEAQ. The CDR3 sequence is CASSFLMVLLMGEAFF. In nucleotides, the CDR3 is TGTGCCAGCAGCTTCCTCATGGTCTTACTAATGGGTGAAGCTTTCTTT.

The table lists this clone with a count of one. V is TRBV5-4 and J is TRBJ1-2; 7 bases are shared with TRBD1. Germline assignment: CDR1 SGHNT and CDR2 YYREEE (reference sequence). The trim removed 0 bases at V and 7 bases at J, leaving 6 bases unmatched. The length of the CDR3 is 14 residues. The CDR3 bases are TGTGCCAGCAGCTTGGGACAGGGAGCAAGTGGCTACACCTTC. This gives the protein CASSLGQGASGYTF.

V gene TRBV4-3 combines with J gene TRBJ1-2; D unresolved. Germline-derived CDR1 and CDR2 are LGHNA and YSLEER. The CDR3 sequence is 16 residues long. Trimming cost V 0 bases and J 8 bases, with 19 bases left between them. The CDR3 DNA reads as TGCGCCAGCAGCCAAGATCCTGGACCGCTACTCTGGGGCTACACCTTC. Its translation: CASSQDPGPLLWGYTF.

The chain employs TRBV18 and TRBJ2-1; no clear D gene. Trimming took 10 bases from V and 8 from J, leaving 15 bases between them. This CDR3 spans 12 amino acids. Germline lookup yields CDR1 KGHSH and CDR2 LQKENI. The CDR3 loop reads CATKRESDEQFF. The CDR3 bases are TGTGCCACAAAAAGGGAATCCGATGAGCAGTTCTTC.

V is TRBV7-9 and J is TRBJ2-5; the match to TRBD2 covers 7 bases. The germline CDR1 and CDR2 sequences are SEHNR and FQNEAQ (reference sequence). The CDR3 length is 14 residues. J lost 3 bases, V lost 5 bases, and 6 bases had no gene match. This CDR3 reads CASSDYREEETQYF. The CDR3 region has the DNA TGTGCCAGCAGCGATTACCGGGAGGAAGAGACCCAGTACTTC. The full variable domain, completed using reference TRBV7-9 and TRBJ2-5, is DTGVSQNPRHKITKRGQNVTFRCDPISEHNRLYWYRQTLGQGPEFLTYFQNEAQLEKSRLLSDRFSAERPKGSFSTLEIQRTEQGDSAMYLCASSDYREEETQYFGPGTRLLVL.

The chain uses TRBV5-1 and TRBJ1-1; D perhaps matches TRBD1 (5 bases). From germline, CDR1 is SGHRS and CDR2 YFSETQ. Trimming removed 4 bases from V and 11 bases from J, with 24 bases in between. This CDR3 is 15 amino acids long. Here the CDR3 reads CASSVDSPDRGDAFF. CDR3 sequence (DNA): TGCGCCAGCAGCGTAGACAGCCCTGACAGAGGGGATGCTTTCTTT.

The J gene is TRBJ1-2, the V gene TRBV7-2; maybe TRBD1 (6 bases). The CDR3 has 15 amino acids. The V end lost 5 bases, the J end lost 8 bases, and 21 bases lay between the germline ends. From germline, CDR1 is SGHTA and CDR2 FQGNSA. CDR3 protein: CASSQRVQGVWGYTF. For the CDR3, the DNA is TGTGCCAGCAGCCAAAGGGTACAGGGAGTATGGGGCTACACCTTC.